Listed here is a single T cell receptor beta chain. This entry belongs to a study of blood T cell repertoires in COVID-19. The wider study: Sources were T cells, B-cell-depleted T cells, or PBMCs; the material itself was cDNA or gDNA.

Under the authors' procedure: Amplification from reference gene primers served as the basis for estimated nucleated cell counts. This table comes from immunoSEQ multiplex PCR, and its TCRdb copy is limited to in-frame clones, with some not included. Clonal size and the V and J genes are those of that table, whereas D and trimming came from the DNA. The sample yields over 200,000 clones, roughly 80% seen once. Trimming cost V 5 bases and J 8 bases; bases outside gene matches: 17. The CDR3 runs 17 residues. Looked up from germline, CDR1 is SGHTA and CDR2 is FQGTGA. This receptor was identified in a man aged 55 to 70 who had recovered from COVID-19. The chain has TRBV7-3 and TRBJ2-1; 8 nucleotides line up with TRBD1. Specimen: PBMCs or T cells enriched from blood (not recorded which). The CDR3 bases are TGTGCCAGCAGCACAACCCACCGCGCAGGGGGCCTACATGAGCAGTTCTTC. Residues: CASSTTHRAGGLHEQFF. Full variable domain (remainder filled in from reference TRBV7-3 and TRBJ2-1): GAGVSQTPSNKVTEKGKYVELRCDPISGHTALYWYRQSLGQGPEFLIYFQGTGAADDSGLPNDRFFAVRPEGSVSTLKIQRTERGDSAVYLCASSTTHRAGGLHEQFFGPGTRLTVL.